This TCR beta chain was sequenced for a study of blood T cells in healthy people across ages. General study points: Long-lived donors carried more naive CD4+ cells and greater diversity than aged donors. Per million T cells, TCR beta diversity dropped roughly linearly as age increased. Researchers said unsorted PBMCs prevented a conclusive naive versus antigen-experienced comparison.

Germline CDR1 MNHEY, CDR2 SMNVEV (reference sequence). V gave up 7 bases and J gave up 2 bases, with 12 bases separating them. This CDR3 region has 13 residues. Primed by a sample-barcoded 5' primer and a J-beta primer mix, a second PCR proceeded for 7 to 11 cycles. Each CDR3 protein is one row after TCRdb ran MiXCR on the 5' RACE reads. Here the sample spans some 1 million distinct CDR3 sequences, under 45% being singletons. This clonotype came up a few times. Its antigen is still unknown. Sequencing was done on a sample of blood. J is TRBJ2-7 and V is TRBV27; D not resolved. The receptor's source is a woman aged 55-70 years in good health. This CDR3 reads CASMHLNTYEQYF. CDR3 DNA sequence: TGTGCCAGCATGCACCTTAATACCTACGAGCAGTACTTC.